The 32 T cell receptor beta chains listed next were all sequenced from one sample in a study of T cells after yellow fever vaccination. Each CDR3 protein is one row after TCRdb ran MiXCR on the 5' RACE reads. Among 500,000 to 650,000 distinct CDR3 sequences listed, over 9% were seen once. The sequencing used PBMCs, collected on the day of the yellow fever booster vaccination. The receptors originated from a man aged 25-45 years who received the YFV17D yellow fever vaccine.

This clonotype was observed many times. The CDR3 DNA follows: TGTGCCAGTAGTACGGACAGGAGTTATCAAGCTGAAGCTTTCTTT. It codes for CASSTDRSYQAEAFF. V gene TRBV19 combines with J gene TRBJ1-1, with 7 bases fitting TRBD1. The V and J ends lost 4 bases and 6 bases, in that order; junction bases with no gene match: 11. Germline CDR1 and CDR2: LNHDA and SQIVND (reference sequence). The CDR3 length is 15 residues.

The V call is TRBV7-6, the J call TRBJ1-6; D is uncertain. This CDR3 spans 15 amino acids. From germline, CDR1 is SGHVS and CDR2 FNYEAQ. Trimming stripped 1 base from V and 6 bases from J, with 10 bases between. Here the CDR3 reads CASSLDEAANSPLHF. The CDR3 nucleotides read TGTGCCAGCAGCTTAGACGAGGCCGCTAATTCACCCCTCCACTTT. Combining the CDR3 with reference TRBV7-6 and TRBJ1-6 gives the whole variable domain GAGVSQSPRYKVTKRGQDVALRCDPISGHVSLYWYRQALGQGPEFLTYFNYEAQQDKSGLPNDRFSAERPEGSISTLTIQRTEQRDSAMYRCASSLDEAANSPLHFGNGTRLTVT.

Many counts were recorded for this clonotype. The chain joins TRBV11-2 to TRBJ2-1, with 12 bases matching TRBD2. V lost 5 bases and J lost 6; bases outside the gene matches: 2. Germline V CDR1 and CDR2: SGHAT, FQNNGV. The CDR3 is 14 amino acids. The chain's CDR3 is CASSPGLAGNEQFF. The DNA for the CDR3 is TGTGCCAGCAGCCCGGGACTAGCGGGCAATGAGCAGTTCTTC.

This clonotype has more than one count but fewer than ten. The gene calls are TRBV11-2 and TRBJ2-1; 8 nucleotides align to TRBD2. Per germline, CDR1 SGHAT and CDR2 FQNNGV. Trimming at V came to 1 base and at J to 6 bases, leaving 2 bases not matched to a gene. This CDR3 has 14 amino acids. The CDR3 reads CASSLAGGTNEQFF. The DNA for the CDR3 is TGTGCCAGCAGCTTAGCGGGAGGGACCAATGAGCAGTTCTTC.

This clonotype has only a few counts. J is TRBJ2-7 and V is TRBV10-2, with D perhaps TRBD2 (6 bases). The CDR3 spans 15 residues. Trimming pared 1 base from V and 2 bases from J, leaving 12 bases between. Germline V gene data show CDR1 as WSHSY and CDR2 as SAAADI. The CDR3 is CASSELAGRTYEQYF. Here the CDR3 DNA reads TGCGCCAGCAGTGAGTTGGCAGGGAGGACCTACGAGCAGTACTTC.

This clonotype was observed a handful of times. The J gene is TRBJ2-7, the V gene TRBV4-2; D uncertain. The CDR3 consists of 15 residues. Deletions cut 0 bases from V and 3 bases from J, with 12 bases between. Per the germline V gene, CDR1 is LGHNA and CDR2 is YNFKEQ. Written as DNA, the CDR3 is TGTGCCAGCAGCCAAGATAATACGGCTAGCTACGAGCAGTACTTC. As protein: CASSQDNTASYEQYF.

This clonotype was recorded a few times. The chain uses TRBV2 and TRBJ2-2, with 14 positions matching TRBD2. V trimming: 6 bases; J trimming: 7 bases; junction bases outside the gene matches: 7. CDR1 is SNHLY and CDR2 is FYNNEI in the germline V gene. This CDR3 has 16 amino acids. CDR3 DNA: TGTGCCAGCAGAGTGACTAGCGGGAGGGCCCTCGGGGAGCTGTTTTTT. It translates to CASRVTSGRALGELFF.

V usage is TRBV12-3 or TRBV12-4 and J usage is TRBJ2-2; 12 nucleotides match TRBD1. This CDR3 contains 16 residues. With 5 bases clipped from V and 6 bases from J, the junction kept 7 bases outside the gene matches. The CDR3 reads CASSQGTGGASGELFF. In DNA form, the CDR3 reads TGTGCCAGCAGTCAGGGGACAGGGGGCGCTTCCGGGGAGCTGTTTTTT.

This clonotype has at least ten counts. The CDR3 is CAISAGSYEQYF. Here the CDR3 DNA reads TGTGCCATCAGTGCTGGCAGTTACGAGCAGTACTTC. The J gene is TRBJ2-7, the V gene TRBV10-3; D is unclear. The V end was cut by 4 bases, the J end by 4 bases, with 8 bases between. The CDR3 has 12 residues. Germline CDR1 reads ENHRY; CDR2 reads SYGVKD.

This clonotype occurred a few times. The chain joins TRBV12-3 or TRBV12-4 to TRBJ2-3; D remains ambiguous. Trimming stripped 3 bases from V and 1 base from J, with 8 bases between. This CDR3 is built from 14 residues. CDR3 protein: CASSLSAGTDTQYF. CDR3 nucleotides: TGTGCCAGCAGTTTGTCTGCTGGCACAGATACGCAGTATTTT.

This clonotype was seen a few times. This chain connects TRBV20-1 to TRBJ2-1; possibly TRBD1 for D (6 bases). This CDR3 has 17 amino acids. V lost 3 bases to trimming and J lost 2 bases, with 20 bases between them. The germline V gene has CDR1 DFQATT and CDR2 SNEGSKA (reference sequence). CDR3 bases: TGCAGTGCTAGGGGGTCTGTTGCAGGGGTCCCCTACAATGAGCAGTTCTTC. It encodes CSARGSVAGVPYNEQFF.

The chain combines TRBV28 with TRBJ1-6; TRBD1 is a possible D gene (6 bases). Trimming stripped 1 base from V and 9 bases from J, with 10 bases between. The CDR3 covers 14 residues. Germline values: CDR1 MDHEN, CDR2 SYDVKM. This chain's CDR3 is CASSLSGARSPLHF. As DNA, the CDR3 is TGTGCCAGCAGTTTATCAGGGGCCCGTTCACCCCTCCACTTT.

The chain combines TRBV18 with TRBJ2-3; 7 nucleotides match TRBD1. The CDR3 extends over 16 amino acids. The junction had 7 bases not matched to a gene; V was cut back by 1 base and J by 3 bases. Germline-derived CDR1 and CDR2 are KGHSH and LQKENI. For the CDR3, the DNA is TGTGCCAGCTCACCACAACAGGGGATGGAGACAGATACGCAGTATTTT. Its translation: CASSPQQGMETDTQYF.

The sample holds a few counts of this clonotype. The CDR3 protein is CASSLVLAEAFF. In DNA form, the CDR3 reads TGTGCCAGCAGCTTGGTCCTCGCTGAAGCTTTCTTT. This chain links TRBV7-2 with TRBJ1-1; D not resolved. The CDR3 totals 12 residues. The V gene lost 3 bases and the J gene lost 6 bases, with 8 bases spanning the gap. The germline CDR1 and CDR2 sequences are SGHTA and FQGNSA.

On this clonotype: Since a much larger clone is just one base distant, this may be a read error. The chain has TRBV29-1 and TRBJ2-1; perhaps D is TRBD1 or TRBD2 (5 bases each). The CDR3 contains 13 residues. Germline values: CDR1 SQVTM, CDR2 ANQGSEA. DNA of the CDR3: TGCAGCGTGGGACGGCCCTCGGACAATAAGCAGTTCTTC. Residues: CSVGRPSDNKQFF.

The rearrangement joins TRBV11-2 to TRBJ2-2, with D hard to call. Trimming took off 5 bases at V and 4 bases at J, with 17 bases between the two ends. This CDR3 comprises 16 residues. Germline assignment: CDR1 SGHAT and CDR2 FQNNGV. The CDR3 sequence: CASSHGGILGTGELFF. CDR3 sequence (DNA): TGTGCCAGCAGCCACGGTGGGATCCTTGGCACCGGGGAGCTGTTTTTT.

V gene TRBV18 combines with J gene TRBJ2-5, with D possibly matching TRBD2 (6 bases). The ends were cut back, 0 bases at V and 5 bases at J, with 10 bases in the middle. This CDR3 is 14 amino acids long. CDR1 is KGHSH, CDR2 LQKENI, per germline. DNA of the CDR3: TGTGCCAGCTCACCACCTTACGGGAGTGAGACCCAGTACTTC. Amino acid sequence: CASSPPYGSETQYF.

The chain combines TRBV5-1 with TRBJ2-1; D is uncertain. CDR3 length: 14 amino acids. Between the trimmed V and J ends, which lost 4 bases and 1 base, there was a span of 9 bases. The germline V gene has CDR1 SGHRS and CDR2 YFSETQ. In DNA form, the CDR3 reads TGCGCCAGCAGCGCGGACGCATCCTACAATGAGCAGTTCTTC. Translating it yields CASSADASYNEQFF.

This chain's CDR3 is CASRHRGAKNIQYF. CDR3 coding DNA: TGTGCCAGCAGACACAGGGGTGCCAAAAACATTCAGTACTTC. The chain couples TRBV3-1 to TRBJ2-4, with 7 bases identical to TRBD1. The junction had 3 bases not matched to a gene; V was cut back by 6 bases and J by 1 base. Per germline, CDR1 LGHDT and CDR2 YNNKEL (reference sequence). CDR3 length equals 14 residues.

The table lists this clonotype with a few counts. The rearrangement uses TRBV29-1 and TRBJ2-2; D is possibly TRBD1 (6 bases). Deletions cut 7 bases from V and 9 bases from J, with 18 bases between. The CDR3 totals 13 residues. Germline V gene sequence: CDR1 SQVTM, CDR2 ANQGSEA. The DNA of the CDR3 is TGCAGCGCACTCTTAGGGGGAGCGCGGGAGCTGTTTTTT. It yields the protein CSALLGGARELFF.

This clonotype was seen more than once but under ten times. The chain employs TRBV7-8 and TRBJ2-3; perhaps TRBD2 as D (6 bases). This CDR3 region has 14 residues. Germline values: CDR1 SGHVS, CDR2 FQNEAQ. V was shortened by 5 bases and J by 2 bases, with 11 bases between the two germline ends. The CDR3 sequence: CASSRAGNTDTQYF. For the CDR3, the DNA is TGTGCCAGCAGCCGGGCGGGGAACACAGATACGCAGTATTTT.

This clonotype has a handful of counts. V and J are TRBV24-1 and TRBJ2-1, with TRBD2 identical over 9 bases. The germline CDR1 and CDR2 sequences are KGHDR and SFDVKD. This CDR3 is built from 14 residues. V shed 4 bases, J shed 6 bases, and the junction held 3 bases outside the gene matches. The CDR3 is CATSEAGGSNEQFF. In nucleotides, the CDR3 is TGTGCCACCAGTGAAGCGGGAGGTTCCAATGAGCAGTTCTTC.

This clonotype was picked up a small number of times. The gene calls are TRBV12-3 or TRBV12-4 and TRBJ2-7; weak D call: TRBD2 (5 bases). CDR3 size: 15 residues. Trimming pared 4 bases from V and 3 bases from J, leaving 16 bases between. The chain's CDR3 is CASSSRDTGDYEQYF. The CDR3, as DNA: TGTGCCAGCAGTTCCCGTGATACCGGGGACTACGAGCAGTACTTC.

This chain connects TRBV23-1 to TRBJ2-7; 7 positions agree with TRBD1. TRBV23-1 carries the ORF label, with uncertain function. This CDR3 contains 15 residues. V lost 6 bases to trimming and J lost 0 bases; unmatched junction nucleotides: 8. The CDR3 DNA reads TGCGCCAGCAGCTGTGCCGGGACAGTCTCCTACGAGCAGTACTTC. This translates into CASSCAGTVSYEQYF.

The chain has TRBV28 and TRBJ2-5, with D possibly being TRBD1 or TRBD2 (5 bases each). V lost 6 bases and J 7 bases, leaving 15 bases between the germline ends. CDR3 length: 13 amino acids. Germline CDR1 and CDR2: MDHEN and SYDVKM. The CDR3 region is CASSTGPRWTQYF. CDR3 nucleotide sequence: TGTGCCAGCAGCACGGGACCTCGGTGGACCCAGTACTTC.

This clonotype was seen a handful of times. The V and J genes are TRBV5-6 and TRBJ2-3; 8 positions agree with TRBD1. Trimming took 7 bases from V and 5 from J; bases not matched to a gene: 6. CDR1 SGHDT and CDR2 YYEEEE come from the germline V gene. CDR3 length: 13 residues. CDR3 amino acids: CASGTGGKDTQYF. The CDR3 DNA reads TGTGCCAGCGGGACAGGTGGTAAAGATACGCAGTATTTT. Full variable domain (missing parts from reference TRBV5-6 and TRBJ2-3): DAGVTQSPTHLIKTRGQQVTLRCSPKSGHDTVSWYQQALGQGPQFIFQYYEEEERQRGNFPDRFSGHQFPNYSSELNVNALLLGDSALYLCASGTGGKDTQYFGPGTRLTVL.

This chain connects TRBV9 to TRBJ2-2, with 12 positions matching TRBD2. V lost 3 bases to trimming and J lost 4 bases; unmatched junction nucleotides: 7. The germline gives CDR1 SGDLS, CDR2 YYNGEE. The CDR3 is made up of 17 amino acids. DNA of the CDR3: TGTGCCAGCAGCGCAGGATCGACTAGCGGGAGCACCGGGGAGCTGTTTTTT. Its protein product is CASSAGSTSGSTGELFF. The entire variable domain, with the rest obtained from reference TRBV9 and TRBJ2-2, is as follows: DSGVTQTPKHLITATGQRVTLRCSPRSGDLSVYWYQQSLDQGLQFLIQYYNGEERAKGNILERFSAQQFPDLHSELNLSSLELGDSALYFCASSAGSTSGSTGELFFGEGSRLTVL.

The CDR3 coding sequence is TGTGCCAGCACCCTCAACCAGGGGCAAGAGACCCAGTACTTC. This translates into CASTLNQGQETQYF. V usage is TRBV7-9 and J usage is TRBJ2-5, with D perhaps TRBD1 (6 bases). This CDR3 contains 14 residues. V was cut by 7 bases and J by 2 bases, with 14 bases left in between. From germline, CDR1 is SEHNR and CDR2 FQNEAQ (reference sequence).

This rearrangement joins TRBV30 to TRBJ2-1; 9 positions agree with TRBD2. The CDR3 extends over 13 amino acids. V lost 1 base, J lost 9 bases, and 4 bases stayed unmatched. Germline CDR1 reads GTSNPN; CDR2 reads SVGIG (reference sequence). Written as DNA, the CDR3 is TGTGCCTGGAGTGCCCTAGCGGGAATTGAGCAGTTCTTC. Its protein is CAWSALAGIEQFF.

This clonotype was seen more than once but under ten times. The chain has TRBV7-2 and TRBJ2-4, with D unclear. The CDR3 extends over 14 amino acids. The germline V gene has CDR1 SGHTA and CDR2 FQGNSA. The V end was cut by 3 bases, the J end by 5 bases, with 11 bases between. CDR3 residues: CASSLGTYQNIQYF. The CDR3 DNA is TGTGCCAGCAGCTTGGGCACGTATCAAAACATTCAGTACTTC. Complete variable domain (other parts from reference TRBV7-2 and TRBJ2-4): GAGVSQSPSNKVTEKGKDVELRCDPISGHTALYWYRQSLGQGLEFLIYFQGNSAPDKSGLPSDRFSAERTGGSVSTLTIQRTQQEDSAVYLCASSLGTYQNIQYFGAGTRLSVL.

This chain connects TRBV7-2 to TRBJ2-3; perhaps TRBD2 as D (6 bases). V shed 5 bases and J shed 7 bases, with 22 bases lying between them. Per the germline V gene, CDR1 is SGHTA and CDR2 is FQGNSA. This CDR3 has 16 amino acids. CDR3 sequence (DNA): TGTGCCAGCAGCACATCTAGCGTCCGCCCGGGTTATACGCAGTATTTT. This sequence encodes CASSTSSVRPGYTQYF.

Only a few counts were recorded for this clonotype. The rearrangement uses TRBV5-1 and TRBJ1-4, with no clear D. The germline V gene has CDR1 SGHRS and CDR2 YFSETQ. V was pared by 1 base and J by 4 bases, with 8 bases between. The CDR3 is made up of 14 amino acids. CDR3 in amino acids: CASSLLTFNEKLFF. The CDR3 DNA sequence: TGCGCCAGCAGCTTGCTAACGTTTAATGAAAAACTGTTTTTT.